This T cell receptor beta chain came from a study of blood T cell repertoires in COVID-19. Study as a whole: Donors in the United States, Italy and Spain gave samples during acute or convalescent COVID-19. T cells, B-cell-depleted T cells, or PBMCs supplied cDNA or gDNA.

TCRdb keeps only in-frame clones here, not all; method: immunoSEQ multiplex PCR. The table lists roughly 30,000 clones, around nine tenths of them singletons, with around 17% in the top ten. Between the trimmed V and J ends, which lost 0 bases and 2 bases, there was a span of 14 bases. CDR1 and CDR2 (germline): SGHVS, FQNEAQ. This CDR3 is built from 17 residues. V usage is TRBV7-8 and J usage is TRBJ2-1, with D maybe TRBD1 (5 bases). What was sequenced was peripheral blood. This sequence originates from a human donor in a cohort sampled during active COVID-19. Written as DNA, the CDR3 is TGTGCCAGCAGCTTAGCGGTCGGGCAGGGCGCCTACAATGAGCAGTTCTTC. This sequence encodes CASSLAVGQGAYNEQFF.